This paragraph covers one T cell receptor beta chain sequence. The antigen remains undetermined. This sample stems from a study of regulatory T cells in long-lasting Graves disease. Study-level background: Antithyroid drug exposure in newly diagnosed Graves' patients had lasted under 3 months.

Time point specified: newly diagnosed GD, antithyroid drugs for less than 3 months. Researchers made the TCR library from RNA that was extracted from PBMCs. Study-level results: Patients with persistent disease showed a bias toward TRBV28, TRBJ1-2 and TRBJ2-5.

From germline, CDR1 is MNHEY and CDR2 SMNVEV (reference sequence). This CDR3 has 12 residues. Between the trimmed V and J ends, which lost 5 bases and 4 bases, there was a span of 8 bases. The TCR beta library used iRepertoire HTBI primers with Arm-PCR amplification of CDR3. MiXCR, run by TCRdb on the multiplex PCR reads, gives a single entry per CDR3 protein. The sample carries approximately 480,000 distinct CDR3 sequences, around 15% recorded once. The same data also contributed to another study, on T cells in Graves' hyperthyroidism and ophthalmopathy.

The chain couples TRBV27 to TRBJ1-1; D is unclear. The sequence derives from a middle-aged man with Graves disease. This specimen was peripheral blood mononuclear cells (PBMCs), taken at new diagnosis, from a patient treated with antithyroid drugs. CDR3 sequence reads: CASSNLGTEAFF. Written as DNA, the CDR3 is TGTGCCAGCAGTAATCTAGGCACTGAAGCTTTCTTT.